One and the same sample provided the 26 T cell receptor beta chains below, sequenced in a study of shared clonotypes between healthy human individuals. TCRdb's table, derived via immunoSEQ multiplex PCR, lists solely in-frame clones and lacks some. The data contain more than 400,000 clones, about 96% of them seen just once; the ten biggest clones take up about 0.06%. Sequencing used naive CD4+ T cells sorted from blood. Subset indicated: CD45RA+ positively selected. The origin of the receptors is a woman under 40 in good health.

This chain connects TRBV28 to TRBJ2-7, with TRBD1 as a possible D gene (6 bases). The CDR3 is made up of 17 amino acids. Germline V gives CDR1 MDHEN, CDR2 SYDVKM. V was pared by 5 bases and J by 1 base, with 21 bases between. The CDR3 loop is CASSHLGPPGVSYEQYF. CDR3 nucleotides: TGTGCCAGCAGTCACCTCGGTCCGCCAGGGGTTTCCTACGAGCAGTACTTC.

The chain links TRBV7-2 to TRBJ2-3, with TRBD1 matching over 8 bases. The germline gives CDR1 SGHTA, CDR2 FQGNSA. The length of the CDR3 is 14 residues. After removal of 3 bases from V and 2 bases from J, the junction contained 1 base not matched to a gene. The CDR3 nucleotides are TGTGCCAGCAGCTTGCAGGGGGCCACAGATACGCAGTATTTT. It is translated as CASSLQGATDTQYF.

The CDR3 region is CASRPAGAGYEQYF. The DNA for the CDR3 is TGTGCCAGCAGGCCAGCGGGAGCGGGGTACGAGCAGTACTTC. The chain combines TRBV6-1 with TRBJ2-7; 8 positions agree with TRBD2. The CDR3 totals 14 residues. Germline V gene data show CDR1 as MNHNS and CDR2 as SASEGT. V lost 6 bases, J lost 4 bases, and 8 bases stayed unmatched.

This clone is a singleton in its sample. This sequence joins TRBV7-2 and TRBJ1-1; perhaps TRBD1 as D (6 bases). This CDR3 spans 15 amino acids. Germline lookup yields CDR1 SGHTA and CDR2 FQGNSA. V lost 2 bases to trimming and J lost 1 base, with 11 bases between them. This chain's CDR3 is CASSLTGTKNTEAFF. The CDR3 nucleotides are TGTGCCAGCAGCTTAACCGGGACAAAGAACACTGAAGCTTTCTTT. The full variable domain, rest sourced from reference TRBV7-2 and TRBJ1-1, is GAGVSQSPSNKVTEKGKDVELRCDPISGHTALYWYRQSLGQGLEFLIYFQGNSAPDKSGLPSDRFSAERTGGSVSTLTIQRTQQEDSAVYLCASSLTGTKNTEAFFGQGTRLTVV.

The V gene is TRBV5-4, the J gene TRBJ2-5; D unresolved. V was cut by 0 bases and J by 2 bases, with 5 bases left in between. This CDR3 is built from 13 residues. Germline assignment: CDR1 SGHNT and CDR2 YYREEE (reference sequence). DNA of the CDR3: TGTGCCAGCAGCTTGGGTAGACAAGAGACCCAGTACTTC. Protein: CASSLGRQETQYF.

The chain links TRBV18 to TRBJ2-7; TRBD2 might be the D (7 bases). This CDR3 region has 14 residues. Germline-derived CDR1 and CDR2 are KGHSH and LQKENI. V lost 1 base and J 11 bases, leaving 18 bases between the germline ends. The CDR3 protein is CASSPRGLAAGKYF. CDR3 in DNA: TGTGCCAGCTCACCACGGGGGCTAGCGGCGGGGAAGTACTTC.

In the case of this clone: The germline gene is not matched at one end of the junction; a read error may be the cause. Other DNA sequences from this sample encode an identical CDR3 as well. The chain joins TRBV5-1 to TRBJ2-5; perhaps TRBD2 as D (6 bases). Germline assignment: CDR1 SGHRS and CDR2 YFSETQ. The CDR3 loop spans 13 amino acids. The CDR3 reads CASSLAGGETQYF. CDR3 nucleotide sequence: TGCGCTAGCAGCTTGGCCGGAGGGGAGACCCAGTACTTC.

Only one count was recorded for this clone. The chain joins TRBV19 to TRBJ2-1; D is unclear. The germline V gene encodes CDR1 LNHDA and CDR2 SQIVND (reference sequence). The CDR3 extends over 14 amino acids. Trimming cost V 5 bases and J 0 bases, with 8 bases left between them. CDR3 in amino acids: CASSPPGSYNEQFF. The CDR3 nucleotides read TGTGCCAGTAGTCCTCCGGGCTCCTACAATGAGCAGTTCTTC.

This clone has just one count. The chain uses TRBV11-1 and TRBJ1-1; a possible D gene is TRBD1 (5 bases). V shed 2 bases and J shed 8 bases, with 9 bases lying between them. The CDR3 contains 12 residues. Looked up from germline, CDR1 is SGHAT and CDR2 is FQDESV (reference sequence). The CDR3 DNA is TGTGCCAGCAGCTTACGTGGGGCGGAAGCTTTCTTT. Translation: CASSLRGAEAFF. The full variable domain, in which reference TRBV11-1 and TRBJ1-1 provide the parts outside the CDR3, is EAEVAQSPRYKITEKSQAVAFWCDPISGHATLYWYRQILGQGPELLVQFQDESVVDDSQLPKDRFSAERLKGVDSTLKIQPAELGDSAMYLCASSLRGAEAFFGQGTRLTVV.

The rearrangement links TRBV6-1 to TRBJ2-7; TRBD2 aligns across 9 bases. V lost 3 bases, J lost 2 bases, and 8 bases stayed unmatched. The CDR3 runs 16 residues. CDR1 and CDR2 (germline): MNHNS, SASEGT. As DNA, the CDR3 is TGTGCCAGCAGTGACATGTGGGCTAGCGGGACCTACGAGCAGTACTTC. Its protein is CASSDMWASGTYEQYF.

CDR3 loop: CASSKDRVNTEAFF. CDR3 bases: TGTGCCAGCAGTAAAGACAGGGTGAACACTGAAGCTTTCTTT. This chain uses TRBV27 with TRBJ1-1, with TRBD1 identical over 7 bases. This CDR3 has 14 amino acids. V gave up 5 bases and J gave up 0 bases; unmatched junction bases: 3. Germline-derived CDR1 and CDR2 are MNHEY and SMNVEV (reference sequence).

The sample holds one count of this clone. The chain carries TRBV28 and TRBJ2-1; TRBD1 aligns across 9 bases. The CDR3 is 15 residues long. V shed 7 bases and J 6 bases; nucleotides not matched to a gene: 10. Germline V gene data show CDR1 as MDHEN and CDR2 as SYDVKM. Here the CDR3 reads CASMRGGTGFNEQFF. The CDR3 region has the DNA TGTGCCAGCATGAGGGGGGGGACAGGGTTCAATGAGCAGTTCTTC.

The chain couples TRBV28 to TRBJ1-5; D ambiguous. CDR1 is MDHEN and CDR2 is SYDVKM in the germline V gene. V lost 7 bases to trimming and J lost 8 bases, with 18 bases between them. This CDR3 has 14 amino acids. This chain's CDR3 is CASTINPAREPQHF. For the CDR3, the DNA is TGTGCCAGCACCATCAACCCCGCGCGGGAGCCCCAGCATTTT.

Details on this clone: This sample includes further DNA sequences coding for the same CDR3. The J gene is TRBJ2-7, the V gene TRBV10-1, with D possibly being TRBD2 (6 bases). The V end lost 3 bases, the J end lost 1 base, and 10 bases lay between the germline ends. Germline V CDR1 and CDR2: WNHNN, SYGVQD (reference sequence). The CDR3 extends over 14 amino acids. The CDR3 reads CASSDPGTSYEQYF. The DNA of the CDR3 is TGCGCCAGCAGTGACCCAGGGACTTCCTACGAGCAGTACTTC.

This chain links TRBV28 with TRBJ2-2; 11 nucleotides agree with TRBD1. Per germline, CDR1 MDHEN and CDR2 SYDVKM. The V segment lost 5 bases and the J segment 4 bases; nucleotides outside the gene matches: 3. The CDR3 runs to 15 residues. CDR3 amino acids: CASSPGQGATGELFF. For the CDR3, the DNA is TGTGCCAGCAGTCCCGGACAGGGGGCCACCGGGGAGCTGTTTTTT.

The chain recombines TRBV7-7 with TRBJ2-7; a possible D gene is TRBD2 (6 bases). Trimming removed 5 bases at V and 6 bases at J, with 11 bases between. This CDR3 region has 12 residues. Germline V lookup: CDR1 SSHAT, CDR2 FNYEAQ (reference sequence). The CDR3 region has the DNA TGTGCCAGCAGCCATCCCGGGAGCGAGCAGTACTTC. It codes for CASSHPGSEQYF. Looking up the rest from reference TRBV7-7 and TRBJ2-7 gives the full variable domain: GAGVSQSPRYKVTKRGQDVTLRCDPISSHATLYWYQQALGQGPEFLTYFNYEAQPDKSGLPSDRFSAERPEGSISTLTIQRTEQRDSAMYRCASSHPGSEQYFGPGTRLTVT.

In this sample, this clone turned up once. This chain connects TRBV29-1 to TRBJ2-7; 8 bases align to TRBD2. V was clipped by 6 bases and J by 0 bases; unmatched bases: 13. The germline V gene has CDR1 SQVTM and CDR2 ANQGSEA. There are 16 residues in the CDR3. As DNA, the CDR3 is TGCAGCGTCCTCAAATTAGCGGGATTCTCCTCCTACGAGCAGTACTTC. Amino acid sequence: CSVLKLAGFSSYEQYF.

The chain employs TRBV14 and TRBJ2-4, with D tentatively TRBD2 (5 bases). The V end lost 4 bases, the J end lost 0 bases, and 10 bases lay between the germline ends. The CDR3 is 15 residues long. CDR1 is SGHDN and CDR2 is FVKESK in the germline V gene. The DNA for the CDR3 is TGTGCCAGCAGCCCACCCGGGGTAGCCAAAAACATTCAGTACTTC. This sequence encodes CASSPPGVAKNIQYF.

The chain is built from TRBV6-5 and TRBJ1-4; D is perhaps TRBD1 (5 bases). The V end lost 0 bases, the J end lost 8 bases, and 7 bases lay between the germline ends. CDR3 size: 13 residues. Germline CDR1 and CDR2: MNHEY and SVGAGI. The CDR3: CASSYSAGEKLFF. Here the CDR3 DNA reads TGTGCCAGCAGTTACTCCGCAGGGGAAAAACTGTTTTTT.

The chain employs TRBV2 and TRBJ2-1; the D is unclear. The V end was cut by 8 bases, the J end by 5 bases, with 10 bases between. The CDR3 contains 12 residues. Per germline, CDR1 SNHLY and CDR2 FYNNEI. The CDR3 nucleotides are TGTGCCAGCCATGTACCCAACAATGAGCAGTTCTTC. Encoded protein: CASHVPNNEQFF.

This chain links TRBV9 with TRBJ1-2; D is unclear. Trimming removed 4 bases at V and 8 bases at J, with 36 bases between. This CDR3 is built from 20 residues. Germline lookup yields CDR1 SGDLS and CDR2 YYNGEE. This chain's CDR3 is CASSPHPTSSPGWGIRGYTF. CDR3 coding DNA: TGTGCCAGCAGCCCCCACCCGACTTCCTCCCCCGGGTGGGGTATCCGGGGCTACACCTTC.

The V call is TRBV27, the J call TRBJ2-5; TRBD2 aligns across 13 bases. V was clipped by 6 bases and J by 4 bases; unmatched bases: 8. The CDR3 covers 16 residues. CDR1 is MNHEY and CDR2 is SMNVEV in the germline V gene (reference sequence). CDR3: CASRTSGRRAGETQYF. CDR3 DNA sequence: TGTGCCAGCAGGACTAGCGGGAGGAGAGCGGGAGAGACCCAGTACTTC.

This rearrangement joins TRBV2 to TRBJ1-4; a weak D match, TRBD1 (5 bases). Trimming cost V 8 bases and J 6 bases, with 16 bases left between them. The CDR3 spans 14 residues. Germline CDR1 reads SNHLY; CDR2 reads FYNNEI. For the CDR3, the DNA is TGTGCCAGCCGTCCGGCAGGGAAGGATGAAAAACTGTTTTTT. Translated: CASRPAGKDEKLFF.

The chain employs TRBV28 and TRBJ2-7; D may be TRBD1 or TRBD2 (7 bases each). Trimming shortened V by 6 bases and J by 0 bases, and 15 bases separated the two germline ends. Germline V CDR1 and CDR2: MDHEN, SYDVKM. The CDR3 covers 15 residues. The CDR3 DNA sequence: TGTGCCAGCAGGCCGCAGGGGGGGGGCTCCTACGAGCAGTACTTC. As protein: CASRPQGGGSYEQYF.

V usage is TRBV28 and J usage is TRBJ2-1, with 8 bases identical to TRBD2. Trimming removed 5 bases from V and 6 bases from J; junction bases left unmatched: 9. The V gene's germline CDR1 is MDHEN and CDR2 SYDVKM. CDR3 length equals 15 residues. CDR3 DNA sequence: TGTGCCAGCAGTCCTCCGGGGGGGAGGGCCAATGAGCAGTTCTTC. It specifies CASSPPGGRANEQFF. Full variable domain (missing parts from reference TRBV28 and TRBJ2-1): DVKVTQSSRYLVKRTGEKVFLECVQDMDHENMFWYRQDPGLGLRLIYFSYDVKMKEKGDIPEGYSVSREKKERFSLILESASTNQTSMYLCASSPPGGRANEQFFGPGTRLTVL.

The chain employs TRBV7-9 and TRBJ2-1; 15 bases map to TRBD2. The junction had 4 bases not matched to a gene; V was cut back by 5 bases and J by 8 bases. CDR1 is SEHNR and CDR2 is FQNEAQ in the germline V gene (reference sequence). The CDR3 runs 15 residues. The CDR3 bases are TGTGCCAGCAGCGGAGGGACTAGCGGGAGGCATGAGCAGTTCTTC. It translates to CASSGGTSGRHEQFF.